A selection of T cell receptor beta chains follows, all from one sample in a study of cytomegalovirus exposure and HLA in healthy donors. Assay: immunoSEQ multiplex PCR; the TCRdb copy retains only in-frame clones and omits some. The sample holds under 200,000 clones; roughly nine tenths are singletons and the top ten take about 9.4%. Sequenced input: PBMCs. The receptors stem from a woman in her late teens or twenties in good health and CMV-seropositive. The CDR3 runs from the conserved cysteine through the conserved F or W.

v_call	j_call	cdr3_aa
TRBV5-6	TRBJ1-1	CASSLGSVNTEAFF
TRBV5-6	TRBJ2-7	CASSLASGNSYEQYF
TRBV6-5	TRBJ2-7	CASRRLADSYEQYF
TRBV25-1	TRBJ2-1	CASSATGGAANEQFF
TRBV4-3	TRBJ2-1	CASSQVGGSDEQFF
TRBV2	TRBJ2-3	CASSERTSGVDTQYF
TRBV28	TRBJ2-2	CASSLFRRTSIDTGELFF
TRBV9	TRBJ2-1	CASSADPFLTSGRNDEQFF
TRBV4-1	TRBJ1-1	CASSQGNPADTEAFF
TRBV29-1	TRBJ2-1	CSATGGAYNEQFF
TRBV6-1	TRBJ2-7	CASLKDTFYEQYF
TRBV10-3	TRBJ2-3	CAISESGRGRKLDTQYF
TRBV6-6	TRBJ2-1	CASDRGQVTEQFF
TRBV20-1	TRBJ2-3	CSARQGDTQYF
TRBV30	TRBJ1-5	CALDPGTGRNQPQHF
TRBV11-2	TRBJ2-1	CASSLLAGAYNEQFF
TRBV18	TRBJ2-2	CASSEGQGAGELFF
TRBV2	TRBJ2-5	CASSEASGERQETQYF
TRBV4-1	TRBJ2-6	CASSSRTDSSGANVLTF
TRBV7-7	TRBJ2-1	CASSEGIAGTDEPRFFF
TRBV2	TRBJ1-2	CASKSRTGVNYGYTF
TRBV18	TRBJ1-2	CASSLDSYYGYTF
TRBV4-1	TRBJ2-3	CASSQEGLAGADTQYF
TRBV10-3	TRBJ1-2	CAISESRGQGGGGYTF
TRBV12-5	TRBJ1-2	CASGSRDSYGYTF
TRBV10-3	TRBJ2-7	CAISGSTSGRDGEQYF
TRBV30	TRBJ1-2	CAWSQTGGPFSYGYTF
TRBV5-4	TRBJ2-1	CASSLDGGLAGKSSYNEQFF
TRBV4-3	TRBJ1-1	CASSSSTGVNTEAFF
TRBV19	TRBJ1-5	CASRGQGPNQPQHF
TRBV9	TRBJ1-3	CASSGLQGFAGNTIYF
TRBV19	TRBJ2-1	CASMGGFYNEQFF
TRBV10-2	TRBJ1-2	CASRTGGKANYGYTF
TRBV6-5	TRBJ1-1	CASRLQGLRTEAFF
TRBV19	TRBJ2-3	CASSISFPSTDTQYF
TRBV30	TRBJ2-5	CAWFSGRLGETQYF
TRBV4-2	TRBJ1-5	CASSQEGAGGNQPQHF
TRBV5-1	TRBJ1-1	CASSRGENTEAFF
TRBV11-2	TRBJ2-5	CASSLIGATGGETQYF
TRBV4-1	TRBJ2-7	CASSQFRGAAYEQYF
TRBV7-2	TRBJ2-1	CASSLTSGSKNEQFF
TRBV29-1	TRBJ2-7	CSVEGRGTYEQYF
TRBV9	TRBJ1-1	CASSVEGGTEAFF
TRBV18	TRBJ2-5	CASSRGQETQYF
TRBV2	TRBJ1-4	CASKEMANEKLFF
TRBV19	TRBJ1-5	CASSRIQGAGQPQHF
TRBV2	TRBJ1-4	CASGDRAGEKLFF
TRBV19	TRBJ2-7	CASSITQGTYEQYF
TRBV7-9	TRBJ2-7	CASSTTSGRDEQYF